This T cell receptor beta chain was captured in a study of cytomegalovirus exposure and HLA in healthy donors (dated by TCRdb to about 2017). Context from the whole study: A later analysis indicated that the 90 to 150 validation repertoires were generated on the platform also employed for the 720 or so repertoires of the first cohort. The study aimed to test whether signatures of past pathogen exposure could be identified by cataloging public T cell receptors. Along with the approximately 600-subject first cohort, a separate validation cohort of over 90 different subjects was used. High-throughput TCR immunosequencing, statistical association of individual TCRs with disease status, and machine learning were combined to predict cytomegalovirus infection status. On the study overall, not on this receptor specifically: In a later analysis, TCRs clustered in the first cohort were found to also tend to co-occur in the 120 validation repertoires, with roughly 93% of cluster scores above 0. The classifier was reported to diagnose cytomegalovirus status with high specificity and sensitivity in both the original cohort and the validation cohort. A later analysis lacked HLA typing for the validation cohort, so it scored co-occurrence in that cohort across all 110 or so repertoires. The authors suggested that the approach could potentially be extended to other disease states and immunological phenotypes. Most TCR sequences were observed very rarely across donors, whereas some public TCRs were present in many individuals. Three of the identified cytomegalovirus-associated TCR beta chains were confirmed in vitro to be specific for cytomegalovirus antigens. In the study, around 160 TCR beta chains were listed as associated with cytomegalovirus.

The CDR3 spans 13 residues, from the cysteine through the phenylalanine. The kept DNA is CDR3 alone, 39 bases in frame from the first base. The germline V gene (reference sequence) gives CDR1 as MNHEY and CDR2 as SMNVEV. V ends up 5 bases short and J 3 bases short, with an unmatched junction base count of 2. Turning to this clone: Its antigen is currently not known. No quality values exist for individual bases; no much larger clone is one base distant.

The library was obtained by the immunoSEQ multiplex PCR assay. The paper's data handling went like this. A statistical classification framework was developed to diagnose cytomegalovirus status using the catalog of TCR beta chain sequences. Imported from immuneACCESS, the table was reduced by TCRdb to in-frame sequences with V and J called. These copies leave out some clones; in studies compared against another copy, an unresolved V gene accounts for under half, and the cause of the remainder is not known. V and J calls and clone size are copied from that table; D and trimming were computed from the DNA. In this sample the table shows some 210,000 clones, over 75% of which occur a single time. The ten biggest clones cover 1.5% to 2.5% of the sample. The donors were included in the validation cohort of roughly 120 subjects, a group kept apart from the roughly 700-subject first cohort.

The sequence is built from TRBV27 and TRBJ1-2; 8 nucleotides in the junction match TRBD1. This sequence originates from a woman aged 18 to 35 in good health and CMV-seropositive. Sequencing was carried out using PBMCs. The CDR3 corresponds to CASSMTGDYGYTF. The DNA sequence is given as TGTGCCAGCAGTATGACAGGGGACTATGGCTACACCTTC.